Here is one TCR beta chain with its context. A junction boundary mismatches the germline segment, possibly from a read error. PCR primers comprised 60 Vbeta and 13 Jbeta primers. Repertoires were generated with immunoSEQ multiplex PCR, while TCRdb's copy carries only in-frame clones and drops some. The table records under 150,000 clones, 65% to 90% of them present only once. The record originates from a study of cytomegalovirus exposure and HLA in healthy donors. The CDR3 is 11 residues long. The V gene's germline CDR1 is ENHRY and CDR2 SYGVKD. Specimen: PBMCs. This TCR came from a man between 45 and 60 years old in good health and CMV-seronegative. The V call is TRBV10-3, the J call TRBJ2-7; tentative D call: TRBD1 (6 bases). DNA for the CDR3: TGTGCCATCAGTGAAAGCGACAGGAGTCACTTC. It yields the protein CAISESDRSHF.